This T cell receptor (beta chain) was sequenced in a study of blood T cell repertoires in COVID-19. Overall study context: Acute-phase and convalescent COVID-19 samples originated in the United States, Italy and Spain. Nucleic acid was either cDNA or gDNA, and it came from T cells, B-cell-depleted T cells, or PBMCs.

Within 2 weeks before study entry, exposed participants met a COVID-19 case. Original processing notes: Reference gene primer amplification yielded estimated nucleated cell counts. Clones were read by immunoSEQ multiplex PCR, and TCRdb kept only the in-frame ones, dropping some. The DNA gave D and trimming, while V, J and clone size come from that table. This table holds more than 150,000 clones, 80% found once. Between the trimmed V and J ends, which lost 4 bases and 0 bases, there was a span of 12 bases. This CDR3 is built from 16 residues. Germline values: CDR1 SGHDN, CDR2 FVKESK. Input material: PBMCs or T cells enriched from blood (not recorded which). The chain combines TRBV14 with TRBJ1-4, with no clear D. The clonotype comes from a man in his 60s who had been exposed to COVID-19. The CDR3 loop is CASSLLRSATNEKLFF. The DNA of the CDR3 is TGTGCCAGCAGCCTTCTGAGGTCTGCAACTAATGAAAAACTGTTTTTT.